These T cell receptor beta chains were read from a single sample in a study of blood T cell repertoires in COVID-19. TCRdb's copy holds only in-frame clones and misses some; the assay was immunoSEQ multiplex PCR. The data hold about 270,000 clones, with 85% observed a single time. Sample: peripheral blood. The source is a human donor in a cohort sampled during active COVID-19. Both conserved end residues are part of each CDR3. D genes are given only for firm matches. Size is stated for part of the rows, as once, few or many counts, or as a class when the clone is expanded.

clone_size d_call j_call v_call cdr3_aa cdr3_nt
. TRBD1 TRBJ1-2 TRBV29-1 CSVATGGGYGYTF TGCAGCGTCGCGACAGGGGGCGGGTATGGCTACACCTTC
. . TRBJ1-1 TRBV18 CASSPGQNTEAFF TGTGCCAGCTCCCCAGGACAGAACACTGAAGCTTTCTTT
. TRBD2 TRBJ2-1 TRBV10-3 CAISGPGTSGSNEQFF TGTGCCATCAGTGGACCCGGGACTAGCGGGAGCAATGAGCAGTTCTTC
few TRBD1 TRBJ1-1 TRBV18 CASSPGTGDTEAFF TGTGCCAGCTCACCGGGGACAGGGGACACTGAAGCTTTCTTT
. . TRBJ1-2 TRBV27 CASSLGFGGGYTF TGTGCCAGCAGTTTGGGGTTTGGAGGTGGCTACACCTTC
. TRBD2 TRBJ2-2 TRBV19 CASRTSGGTGELFF TGTGCCAGTAGAACTAGCGGGGGAACCGGGGAGCTGTTTTTT
. . TRBJ1-2 TRBV19 CASSMLSGGNYGYTF TGTGCCAGTAGTATGTTATCGGGAGGGAACTATGGCTACACCTTC
. . TRBJ1-4 TRBV19 CATQGPGATNEKLFF TGTGCCACTCAGGGTCCTGGGGCAACTAATGAAAAACTGTTTTTT
. . TRBJ1-1 TRBV27 CASSLQTGKVTEAFF TGTGCCAGCAGTCTCCAAACAGGGAAGGTTACTGAAGCTTTCTTT
. TRBD1 TRBJ1-2 TRBV6-1 CASSEAHHGQAF TGTGCCAGCAGTGAAGCGCACCATGGACAGGCCTTC